A single sample is the source of the 27 T cell receptor beta chains below, sequenced in a study of regulatory T cells in long-lasting Graves disease. Time point reported: persistent/refractory GD, antithyroid drugs over 5 years with positive TRAb. There was RNA extracted from PBMCs, and the TCR library was made from it. Building of the TCR beta libraries involved iRepertoire HTBI primers and Arm-PCR of CDR3 regions. MiXCR, applied by TCRdb to the multiplex PCR reads, yields one record per CDR3 protein. The table shows roughly 300,000 distinct CDR3 sequences, with 15% to 20% occurring only once. The sequencing used peripheral blood mononuclear cells (PBMCs), collected when the disease was refractory, from a patient treated with antithyroid drugs. Receptors originate from a female donor with Graves disease.

This clonotype was detected ten times or more. The chain is built from TRBV28 and TRBJ1-3; D may be TRBD1 (6 bases). Trimming removed 7 bases at V and 0 bases at J, with 10 bases between. In germline, CDR1 is MDHEN, CDR2 SYDVKM. The CDR3 contains 14 residues. The DNA for the CDR3 is TGTGCCAGCATAGGCAGGGGCTCTGGAAACACCATATATTTT. It encodes CASIGRGSGNTIYF.

This chain links TRBV30 with TRBJ1-2; D ambiguous. This CDR3 has 12 residues. Trimming cost V 3 bases and J 7 bases, with 12 bases left between them. From germline, CDR1 is GTSNPN and CDR2 SVGIG (reference sequence). DNA of the CDR3: TGTGCCTGGAGCACGACCCGGGGTGGCTACACCTTC. Translating gives CAWSTTRGGYTF. Based on the CDR3 plus reference TRBV30 and TRBJ1-2, the full variable domain is SQTIHQWPATLVQPVGSPLSLECTVEGTSNPNLYWYRQAAGRGLQLLFYSVGIGQISSEVPQNLSASRPQDRQFILSSKKLLLSDSGFYLCAWSTTRGGYTFGSGTRLTVV.

The table lists this clonotype with many counts. The chain combines TRBV28 with TRBJ2-3; D gene uncertain. This CDR3 region has 12 residues. Germline assignment: CDR1 MDHEN and CDR2 SYDVKM. V lost 5 bases and J 5 bases, leaving 8 bases between the germline ends. DNA of the CDR3: TGTGCCAGCAGTCCCCTGGGAGATACGCAGTATTTT. Its translation is CASSPLGDTQYF.

This clonotype was counted at least ten times. This chain uses TRBV20-1 with TRBJ2-7, with 7 nucleotides matching TRBD2. This CDR3 is 17 amino acids long. Germline V gives CDR1 DFQATT, CDR2 SNEGSKA (reference sequence). Trimming at V came to 6 bases and at J to 5 bases, leaving 22 bases not matched to a gene. CDR3 loop: CSAKSGSGKGGPNEQYF. Here the CDR3 DNA reads TGCAGTGCAAAATCGGGGTCCGGTAAGGGAGGGCCCAACGAGCAGTACTTC.

This clonotype was seen ten or more times. CDR3 coding DNA: TGTGCCAGTAAGGTGGGGGTAGGCTCCTATAATTCACCCCTCCACTTT. It specifies CASKVGVGSYNSPLHF. The V gene is TRBV19, the J gene TRBJ1-6; the D gene is possibly TRBD1 (5 bases). V lost 7 bases and J lost 0, with 13 bases in between. The length of the CDR3 is 16 residues. Germline CDR1 LNHDA, CDR2 SQIVND (reference sequence).

The count of this clonotype is one. The rearrangement links TRBV10-3 to TRBJ2-6; 9 positions agree with TRBD2. The CDR3 is 16 residues long. Germline CDR1 ENHRY, CDR2 SYGVKD. Trimming cost V 1 base and J 2 bases; bases outside gene matches: 0. This chain's CDR3 is CAISELAGAGANVLTF. Written as DNA, the CDR3 is TGTGCCATCAGTGAGTTAGCGGGGGCTGGGGCCAACGTCCTGACTTTC.

This clonotype showed up just a few times. The rearrangement links TRBV11-2 to TRBJ2-1, with no clear D. The CDR3 spans 12 residues. Trimming took 1 base from V and 8 from J, leaving 6 bases between them. From germline, CDR1 is SGHAT and CDR2 FQNNGV. In nucleotides, the CDR3 is TGTGCCAGCAGCTTAGTTACCTATGAGCAGTTCTTC. It yields the protein CASSLVTYEQFF.

The V call is TRBV10-3, the J call TRBJ1-5; no reliable D call. The CDR3 covers 13 residues. Germline CDR1 and CDR2: ENHRY and SYGVKD. V was trimmed by 7 bases and J by 4 bases, leaving 11 bases between them. The CDR3 DNA sequence: TGTGCCATCACTCAAGGCCTTAATCAGCCCCAGCATTTT. Its protein is CAITQGLNQPQHF.

This sequence joins TRBV20-1 and TRBJ1-4; D uncertain. The CDR3 contains 15 residues. Germline V CDR1 and CDR2: DFQATT, SNEGSKA (reference sequence). Trimming removed 1 base from V and 4 bases from J, with 13 bases in between. For the CDR3, the DNA is TGCAGTGCTAGAGGGCCACCGAGAAATAATGAAAAACTGTTTTTT. Translated: CSARGPPRNNEKLFF.

The chain employs TRBV7-8 and TRBJ2-7; 8 nucleotides agree with TRBD2. There are 15 residues in the CDR3. CDR1 is SGHVS and CDR2 is FQNEAQ in the germline V gene. V was pared by 4 bases and J by 7 bases, with 12 bases of the junction left unmatched. This CDR3 is CASSSRRAGGREQYF. For the CDR3, the DNA is TGTGCCAGCAGCTCCCGGCGGGCGGGGGGAAGGGAGCAGTACTTC.

This clonotype was counted at least ten times. V gene TRBV27 combines with J gene TRBJ1-5; maybe TRBD1 (6 bases). The CDR3 consists of 16 residues. Germline CDR1 is MNHEY and CDR2 is SMNVEV (reference sequence). The V end lost 5 bases, the J end lost 2 bases, and 16 bases lay between the germline ends. In DNA, the CDR3 is TGTGCCAGCAGTCTGGGGGGACAATTTGGCAATCAGCCCCAGCATTTT. This gives the protein CASSLGGQFGNQPQHF.

The chain carries TRBV3-1 and TRBJ2-7; 9 bases map to TRBD1. The length of the CDR3 is 14 residues. Germline V gene sequence: CDR1 LGHDT, CDR2 YNNKEL (reference sequence). With 0 bases clipped from V and 9 bases from J, the junction kept 6 bases outside the gene matches. The CDR3 loop is CASSQDGTGRGQYF. The DNA of the CDR3 is TGTGCCAGCAGCCAAGATGGGACAGGGAGAGGGCAGTACTTC.

This clonotype was detected many times. The chain recombines TRBV24-1 with TRBJ1-1, with D tentatively TRBD1 (5 bases). The CDR3 length is 13 residues. Trimming took off 2 bases at V and 3 bases at J, with 6 bases between the two ends. Germline V lookup: CDR1 KGHDR, CDR2 SFDVKD. Here the CDR3 DNA reads TGTGCCACCAGTGATTCGGGGGACACTGAAGCTTTCTTT. As protein: CATSDSGDTEAFF.

The chain couples TRBV6-1 to TRBJ2-1; 10 bases agree with TRBD2. Germline CDR1 reads MNHNS; CDR2 reads SASEGT. CDR3 length: 17 amino acids. After removal of 6 bases from V and 0 bases from J, the junction contained 8 bases not matched to a gene. The DNA of the CDR3 is TGTGCCAGCAGACGAAGCGGGGGGGGGGGCTCCTACAATGAGCAGTTCTTC. This translates into CASRRSGGGGSYNEQFF.

This clonotype was counted at least ten times. This chain links TRBV20-1 with TRBJ1-6; TRBD1 is a possible D gene (5 bases). The CDR3 totals 15 residues. Trimming took off 3 bases at V and 9 bases at J, with 18 bases between the two ends. The germline CDR1 and CDR2 sequences are DFQATT and SNEGSKA (reference sequence). The CDR3 DNA reads as TGCAGTGCTAGCGGAGGGACGGGAGGCAGTTCACCCCTCCACTTT. Translating gives CSASGGTGGSSPLHF.

This clonotype was detected many times. The CDR3 bases are TGTGCCAGCAGTGCCATCCTGGGGGGTGTCTTCACGTACGAGCAGTACTTC. Its translation is CASSAILGGVFTYEQYF. The V call is TRBV6-1, the J call TRBJ2-7; TRBD2 is a possible D gene (6 bases). Trimming stripped 4 bases from V and 4 bases from J, with 23 bases between. Germline V gene data show CDR1 as MNHNS and CDR2 as SASEGT. The CDR3 length is 17 residues.

This clonotype was found many times. The rearrangement joins TRBV6-1 to TRBJ1-5; TRBD1 matches 8 bases. This CDR3 contains 13 residues. The J segment lost 5 bases and the V segment lost 6 bases, leaving 3 bases of the junction unmatched. CDR1 and CDR2 (germline): MNHNS, SASEGT. DNA for the CDR3: TGTGCCAGCAGGACGGACAGGGATCAGCCCCAGCATTTT. Translating it yields CASRTDRDQPQHF.

There are many counts of this clonotype. V is TRBV7-9 and J is TRBJ1-4; D gene uncertain. This CDR3 comprises 13 residues. Trimming took 3 bases from V and 1 from J, leaving 3 bases between them. The germline V gene has CDR1 SEHNR and CDR2 FQNEAQ (reference sequence). DNA of the CDR3: TGTGCCAGCAGCTTCCGAACTAATGAAAAACTGTTTTTT. Translating gives CASSFRTNEKLFF.

The sample holds many counts of this clonotype. This chain uses TRBV10-3 with TRBJ2-2; D unclear. The CDR3 extends over 14 amino acids. The V gene's germline CDR1 is ENHRY and CDR2 SYGVKD. Trimming took off 8 bases at V and 0 bases at J, with 10 bases between the two ends. As DNA, the CDR3 is TGTGCCATCTCGGGTCCTACGAACACCGGGGAGCTGTTTTTT. Translation: CAISGPTNTGELFF.

This clonotype came up many times. The chain links TRBV18 to TRBJ2-5; D is ambiguous. V was clipped by 3 bases and J by 1 base, with 9 bases between them. The CDR3 consists of 14 residues. Germline loops: CDR1 KGHSH, CDR2 LQKENI. The CDR3 sequence: CASSPMGSQETQYF. The CDR3 DNA reads as TGTGCCAGCTCACCGATGGGGTCCCAAGAGACCCAGTACTTC.

This clonotype was counted many times. The chain employs TRBV6-9 and TRBJ1-1; D not resolved. The CDR3 is 14 amino acids. Germline values: CDR1 MNHGY, CDR2 SVAAGI. Trimming removed 4 bases from V and 4 bases from J, with 13 bases in between. CDR3 in amino acids: CASSSVWVGTEAFF. In DNA form, the CDR3 reads TGTGCCAGCAGTTCCGTTTGGGTGGGCACTGAAGCTTTCTTT.

The chain's CDR3 is CSVGEYAYEQYF. CDR3 coding DNA: TGCAGCGTTGGAGAGTATGCCTACGAGCAGTACTTC. This chain connects TRBV29-1 to TRBJ2-7; D gene uncertain. The CDR3 extends over 12 amino acids. With 4 bases removed from V and 2 bases from J, the gap between germline ends came to 9 bases. Germline V gene sequence: CDR1 SQVTM, CDR2 ANQGSEA.

This clonotype was counted a few times. The junction shows a germline mismatch at one end, possibly a read error. For the CDR3, the DNA is TGTGCCAGCAGTCCCAGTCGGGCAGGGGGAGGTAACTATGGCAACACCTTC. Amino acids: CASSPSRAGGGNYGNTF. The V call is TRBV27, the J call TRBJ1-2; 7 nucleotides match TRBD1. This CDR3 has 17 residues. CDR1 and CDR2 from the germline V gene are MNHEY and SMNVEV (reference sequence).

In its sample, this clonotype was seen many times. CDR3 DNA sequence: TGTGCCAGCCAGTTATCCCGCTCCCAAGAGACCCAGTACTTC. This translates into CASQLSRSQETQYF. The chain couples TRBV6-2 or TRBV6-3 to TRBJ2-5, with no clear D. CDR3 length equals 14 residues. Per germline, CDR1 MNHEY and CDR2 SVGEGT. Trimming took 8 bases from V and 1 from J, leaving 14 bases between them.

This clonotype was seen a handful of times. This chain connects TRBV5-1 to TRBJ1-4, with D unresolved. The CDR3 runs 14 residues. Germline V gene sequence: CDR1 SGHRS, CDR2 YFSETQ. V lost 0 bases and J lost 5, with 8 bases in between. CDR3 loop: CASSLVSLNEKLFF. The CDR3 coding sequence is TGCGCCAGCAGCTTGGTCAGCCTAAATGAAAAACTGTTTTTT.

In this sample, this clonotype turned up once. No conserved phenylalanine or tryptophan ends this CDR3, so it is likely a read error. Because the CDR3's place on the DNA is in doubt, the DNA is left out and the CDR3 is given as listed by TCRdb. The chain combines TRBV20-1 with TRBJ1-2; the DNA was not compared with TRBD1, the D call given in the table. A total of 15 residues make up the CDR3, ends included. Per the germline V gene, CDR1 is DFQATT and CDR2 is SNEGSKA (reference sequence). The chain's CDR3 is CSARALPGQGLSNTL.

This clonotype was found once. This chain uses TRBV4-3 with TRBJ2-7; D might be TRBD2 (5 bases). V shed 4 bases and J shed 5 bases, with 12 bases lying between them. CDR3 length equals 13 residues. Germline V gene lookup returns CDR1 LGHNA and CDR2 YSLEER. CDR3 DNA: TGCGCCAGCAGCCTCCGTGTCGGGGACGAGCAGTACTTC. This translates into CASSLRVGDEQYF.